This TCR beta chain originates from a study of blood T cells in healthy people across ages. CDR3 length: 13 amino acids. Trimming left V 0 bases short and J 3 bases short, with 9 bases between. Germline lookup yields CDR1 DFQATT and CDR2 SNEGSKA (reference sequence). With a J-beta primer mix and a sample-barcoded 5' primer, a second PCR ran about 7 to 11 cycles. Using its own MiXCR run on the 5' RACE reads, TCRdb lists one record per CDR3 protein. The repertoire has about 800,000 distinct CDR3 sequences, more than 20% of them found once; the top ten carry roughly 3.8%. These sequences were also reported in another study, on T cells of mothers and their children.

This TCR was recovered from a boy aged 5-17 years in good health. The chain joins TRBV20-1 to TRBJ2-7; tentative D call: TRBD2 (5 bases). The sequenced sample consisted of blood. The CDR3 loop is CSARDLLDYEQYF. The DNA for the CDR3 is TGCAGTGCTAGAGACCTACTAGACTACGAGCAGTACTTC.